This T cell receptor beta chain was identified during a study of blood T cell repertoires in COVID-19. On the study more broadly: The samples span acute and convalescent COVID-19 from the United States, Italy and Spain.

Methods used by the authors: Amplification from reference gene primers served as the basis for estimated nucleated cell counts. Produced via immunoSEQ multiplex PCR; TCRdb's table is partial and in-frame only. D and trimming come from the DNA, and the V and J calls and clone size come from that table. The table lists 150,000 to 200,000 clones, roughly 86% of them singletons. The CDR3 totals 13 residues. Trimming removed 4 bases from V and 8 bases from J, with 14 bases in between. Looked up from germline, CDR1 is MDHEN and CDR2 is SYDVKM. This receptor was taken from a man in his sixties or seventies with acute or convalescent COVID-19. J is TRBJ1-2 and V is TRBV28; D is perhaps TRBD1 (6 bases). The specimen sequenced was peripheral blood. The CDR3 sequence is CASSSGQLGGYTF. In nucleotides, the CDR3 is TGTGCCAGCAGTTCAGGACAGCTAGGAGGCTACACCTTC.